The TCR beta chain under discussion was sequenced for a study of shared clonotypes between healthy human individuals (TCRdb year 2020). About the full investigation: A couple of women and a few men aged 18 to 49 years were included in the cohort. To increase sequencing depth and limit assay-specific biases, TCR repertoire library preparation and sequencing were carried out by different laboratories using diverse techniques. To estimate repertoire size and how much clonotypes are shared between individuals, the study performed deep sequencing of blood TCR repertoires from five healthy adults. For each donor, three plates each were used for CD4 naive and CD4 memory, two plates were used for CD8 naive, and one plate was used for CD8 memory. Per donor, leukapheresis produced somewhere between about 0.85 and 9.5 billion PBMCs.

TCR CDR3 regions were amplified from genomic DNA by multiplex PCR using the deep immunoSEQ assay. Extracted genomic DNA from each cell subset was spread evenly across all wells of several immunoSEQ 96-well plates, with each plate serving as a replicate. Each replicate PCR for sorted subsets received 200 ng genomic DNA, equal to some 32,000 T cell genomes. Purified libraries were quantified with a Qubit 3.0 fluorometer, sized on a Bioanalyzer 2100, and re-quantified with the KAPA Library Quantification kit. Each immunoSEQ 96-well plate was sequenced on its own single-read 150-cycle Illumina NextSeq 550 flow cell. Turning to the authors' computational methods: Because the immunoSEQ output included only junctional sequences and no quality scores, the filtering could not be the same as the filtering used for full-length reads. To assign V/J genes and CDR3, sequences were annotated against IMGT germline references using PyIR, a Python wrapper for IgBLAST v1.9. Any read was removed if the V/J assignment was weak (E-value above 1e-6), the CDR3 was missing, or the read contained stop codons, out-of-frame junctions, or ambiguous translated residues. V3J clonotypes were defined as sequences sharing an identical inferred V gene, J gene, and CDR3 amino acid sequence. The percentage overlap between two repertoires was calculated by dividing the number of shared unique clonotypes by the size of the smaller repertoire. RTK rarefaction, the Chao1 estimator, and Recon v2.1 estimates of unobserved clonotypes were used to assess repertoire richness. Generation probabilities for all TCRbeta clonotypes obtained by the gDNA method from a handful of donors were computed using OLGA. What TCRdb holds here is the immuneACCESS table cut down to in-frame rearrangements. Part of the clones is not present; checked against another copy, under half of the missing clones reflect an unresolved V gene, and the others are unexplained. V, J and clone size derive from that table, while D and trimming were established from the DNA sequence. The sample contains about 1.1 million clones, more than 75% of them found a single time. The ten top clones hold approximately 0.5% of the sample.

On the study overall, not on this receptor specifically: Incomplete sequencing was indicated by rarefaction of sorted-subset datasets, despite the large sequencing depth. When several donors were compared, the shared fraction of clonotypes was roughly 5% for naive CD4, over 3% for naive CD8, 2.3% for memory CD4, and less than 0.45% for memory CD8. The genetic and exposure-history diversity represented was limited by the small number of donors. Pairwise subsampling indicated that sequencing depth was expected to affect the degree of clonotype sharing among donors. Compared with non-shared clonotypes, the clonotypes found in all four sorted-subset donors had higher generation probabilities. Sampling was restricted to blood, and TCR repertoires in tissue are likely to differ from TCR repertoires in blood. Estimated clonotype richness was generally larger for naive than for memory subsets.

V has 5 bases trimmed and J has 2 bases trimmed; junction bases matching no gene number 5. Spanning cysteine to phenylalanine, the CDR3 consists of 15 amino acids. Only the CDR3 part of the read is kept: 45 bases, read in frame from the first base. From the germline V gene, CDR1 is SGHNT and CDR2 is YENEEA. The donors were healthy, HIV-negative adults who had no recently reported acute infections or vaccinations. Only Caucasian adults living in Nashville, Tennessee, USA were represented among the donors. CD4+ T cells were enriched by magnetic negative selection; naive cells were then positively selected on CD45RA, and the negative fraction formed the memory subset. Blood was collected by leukapheresis, and PBMCs were isolated by Ficoll-Histopaque density gradient centrifugation and then cryopreserved in liquid nitrogen vapor phase. Analytical flow cytometry was used to check the purity and quantity of each magnetically sorted T cell population. From each sorted fraction, genomic DNA was isolated and quantified by UV absorbance on a Nanodrop 2000c.

Of note for this clone: Its cognate antigen has yet to be identified. No quality values exist for individual bases; no much larger clone is one base distant.

The sequencing input was memory CD4+ T cells from PBMCs. Per the publication, the cell subset or site label means: CD45RA-negative fraction. This clonotype originated in a young man in good health. Some clones in this sample may be carry-over from other donors' samples. This chain is built from TRBV11-3 and TRBJ2-2, with TRBD1 matching 7 junction bases. The DNA is as follows: TGTGCCAGCAGCCCCGGGACAGCCAACACCGGGGAGCTGTTTTTT. This codes for CASSPGTANTGELFF. The full variable domain, with segments outside the CDR3 supplied by the reference TRBV11-3 and TRBJ2-2 proteins, appears as EAGVVQSPRYKIIEKKQPVAFWCNPISGHNTLYWYLQNLGQGPELLIRYENEEAVDDSQLPKDRFSAERLKGVDSTLKIQPAELGDSAVYLCASSPGTANTGELFFGEGSRLTVL.